This T cell receptor beta chain emerged from a study of cytomegalovirus exposure and HLA in healthy donors. The PCR contained 60 Vbeta and 13 Jbeta primers. Produced via immunoSEQ multiplex PCR; TCRdb's table is partial and in-frame only. The repertoire consists of about 170,000 clones, with around 82% occurring once and the leading ten covering less than 15%. General study findings and limits: 164 TCR beta chains were listed as cytomegalovirus-associated. Researchers left out some V segments, among them TRBV6-2 and TRBV6-3, as indistinguishable.

This clone was detected once. Its antigen remains unknown. The CDR3 sequence is 16 residues long. The germline V gene has CDR1 SNHLY and CDR2 FYNNEI. The V segment lost 6 bases and the J segment 4 bases; nucleotides outside the gene matches: 6. This clonotype was sampled from a woman between 50 and 59 years old in good health and CMV-seropositive. J is TRBJ2-3 and V is TRBV2; 14 nucleotides match TRBD2. The sequenced material came from PBMCs. CDR3 sequence (DNA): TGTGCCAGCAGGAAGGGACTAGCGGGGGTATCAGATACGCAGTATTTT. This codes for CASRKGLAGVSDTQYF.